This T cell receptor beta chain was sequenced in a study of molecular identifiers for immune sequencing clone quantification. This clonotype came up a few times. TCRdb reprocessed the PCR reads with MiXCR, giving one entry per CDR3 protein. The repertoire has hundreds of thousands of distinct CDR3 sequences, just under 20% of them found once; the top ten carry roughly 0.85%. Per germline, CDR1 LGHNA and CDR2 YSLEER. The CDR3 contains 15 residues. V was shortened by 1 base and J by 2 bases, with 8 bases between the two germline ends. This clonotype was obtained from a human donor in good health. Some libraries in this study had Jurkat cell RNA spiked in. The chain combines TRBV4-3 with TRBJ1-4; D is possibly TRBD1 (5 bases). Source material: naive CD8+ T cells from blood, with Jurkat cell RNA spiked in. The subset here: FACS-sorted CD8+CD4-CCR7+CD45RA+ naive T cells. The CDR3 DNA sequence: TGCGCCAGCAGCCAAGCTCCAGGGACTAATGAAAAACTGTTTTTT. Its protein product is CASSQAPGTNEKLFF.